These T cell receptor beta chains were read from a single sample in a study of cytomegalovirus exposure and HLA in healthy donors. Generated by immunoSEQ multiplex PCR, the TCRdb table keeps only in-frame clones and is missing some. This sample has 100,000 to 150,000 clones, with just under 80% found just once. Sequenced: PBMCs. Every receptor here comes from a woman in her thirties or forties in good health and CMV-seronegative. Each CDR3 is given with its conserved first and last residue. The D gene is left open where the match is weak. A clone size is listed for some rows: how often the clone was seen (once, few, many), or a class if it is expanded.

v_gene	j_gene	d_gene	abundance	CDR3nt	CDR3aa
TRBV30	TRBJ1-3	NA	NA	TGTGCCTGGAGCTCGGGACAAACCTCTGGAAACACCATATATTTT	CAWSSGQTSGNTIYF
TRBV30	TRBJ2-2	NA	NA	TGTGCCTGGAGTTGGGCCCCAATGTCCGGGGAGCTGTTTTTT	CAWSWAPMSGELFF
TRBV4-1	TRBJ1-4	TRBD1	NA	TGCGCCAGCAGATTCGACAGGGGATGGGATGAAAAACTGTTTTTT	CASRFDRGWDEKLFF
TRBV28	TRBJ2-7	NA	NA	TGTGCCAGCAGTTCCCACAGGGTTAGCAACGAGCAGTACTTC	CASSSHRVSNEQYF
TRBV6-1	TRBJ1-6	NA	few	TGTGCCAGCAGTGATTGGGAGAATTCACCCCTCCACTTT	CASSDWENSPLHF
TRBV7-3	TRBJ1-2	TRBD1	NA	TGTGCCAGCAGCCCGACCGGACAGGGGGATATTCGATCCTATGGCTACACCTTC	CASSPTGQGDIRSYGYTF
TRBV10-3	TRBJ1-2	NA	NA	TGTGCCATCAGGCCGGGACTACTGGAGAATGGCTACACCTTC	CAIRPGLLENGYTF
TRBV5-5	TRBJ2-1	NA	NA	TGTGCCAGCAGCTTGACAGGACCCGGTGGGAATGAGCAGTTCTTC	CASSLTGPGGNEQFF
TRBV15	TRBJ1-1	NA	NA	TGTGCCACCAGCATAACAGGCACTGAAGCTTTCTTT	CATSITGTEAFF
TRBV2	TRBJ1-5	NA	NA	TGTGCCAGCAGTGTAGAAAGCAATCAGCCCCAGCATTTT	CASSVESNQPQHF
TRBV12-5	TRBJ2-5	NA	NA	TGTGCTAGTGGTCGCGACGGGGTTGTGGAGACCCAGTACTTC	CASGRDGVVETQYF
TRBV12-5	TRBJ1-1	NA	NA	TGTGCTAGTGGTTTGGTACGAGGAGGCGGGAACACTGAAGCTTTCTTT	CASGLVRGGGNTEAFF
TRBV2	TRBJ2-2	NA	NA	TGTGCCAGCAGTGACTTACAGGGAAGGCCCGGGGAGCTGTTTTTT	CASSDLQGRPGELFF
TRBV7-3	TRBJ2-3	TRBD2	few	TGTGCCAGCAGCCCCGGGACTAGCGGGGTCACAGATACGCAGTATTTT	CASSPGTSGVTDTQYF
TRBV19	TRBJ2-7	TRBD1	once	TGTGCCAGTAGTATAGGGTCCGGGACAGGGCCCTACGAGCAGTACTTC	CASSIGSGTGPYEQYF
TRBV2	TRBJ2-7	NA	NA	TGTGCCAGCTCCCAGGGGGCTAGCGGTTACTACGAGCAGTACTTC	CASSQGASGYYEQYF
TRBV14	TRBJ2-7	TRBD1	NA	TGTGCCAGCCGCCGGACAGGGGATATCTACGAGCAGTACTTC	CASRRTGDIYEQYF
TRBV6-1	TRBJ2-6	NA	NA	TGTGCCAGCAGTGAAGGGGCAAGGTCTGGGGCCAACGTCCTGACTTTC	CASSEGARSGANVLTF
TRBV18	TRBJ1-5	NA	NA	TGTGCCAGCTCGCCCCGAGAAGAAACTCAGCCCCAGCATTTT	CASSPREETQPQHF
TRBV7-9	TRBJ2-7	NA	once	TGTGCCAGCAGCTTAGTCCGATCAGGGAACGAGCAGTACTTC	CASSLVRSGNEQYF
TRBV7-8	TRBJ1-4	NA	NA	TGTGCCAGCAGCTTAAGGGGTGCAACTAATGAAAAACTGTTTTTT	CASSLRGATNEKLFF
TRBV4-2	TRBJ2-3	NA	NA	TGTGCCAGCAGCCTTCCTCCGTATTTT	CASSLPPYF
TRBV2	TRBJ2-1	TRBD2	NA	TGTGCCAGCAGGGGGGGGAGCTCCTACAATGAGCAGTTCTTC	CASRGGSSYNEQFF
TRBV27	TRBJ1-4	TRBD1	NA	TGTGCCAGCAGCCCCACCGGGACAGGGATTGAAAAACTGTTTTTT	CASSPTGTGIEKLFF
TRBV28	TRBJ2-6	NA	NA	TGTGCCAGCAGTCATAACCAAGGGGCGGCTGGGGCCAACGGCCTGACTTTC	CASSHNQGAAGANGLTF
TRBV28	TRBJ2-3	NA	NA	TGTGCCAGCAGTTTAAAACAGATCACAGATACGCAGTATTTT	CASSLKQITDTQYF
TRBV5-4	TRBJ2-5	NA	NA	TGTGCCAGGGGGGGGCCTGGTGAGACCCAGTACTTC	CARGGPGETQYF
TRBV7-3	TRBJ2-7	TRBD2	NA	TGTGCCAGCAGCTTAACTCGGGGGGGGCCCCTCGAGCAGCACTTC	CASSLTRGGPLEQHF
TRBV7-6	TRBJ2-3	NA	NA	TGTGCCAGCAGCGGAGGGCCGGAAAGGGATACGCAGTATTTT	CASSGGPERDTQYF
TRBV5-1	TRBJ1-1	NA	NA	TGCGCCAGCCGAAAACTACAGGGCAGAGGCACTGAAGCTTTCTTT	CASRKLQGRGTEAFF
TRBV18	TRBJ2-4	NA	NA	TGTGCCAGCTCACTCACAGGGTCGAACATTCAGTACTTC	CASSLTGSNIQYF
TRBV18	TRBJ2-5	TRBD1	NA	TGTGCCAGCTCACCTAGTGGACAGGTGGGGTACCAAGAGACCCAGTACTTC	CASSPSGQVGYQETQYF
TRBV5-6	TRBJ1-6	TRBD1	NA	TGTGCCAGCAGCTGGGGACAGGGTGGGAATTCACCCCTCCACTTT	CASSWGQGGNSPLHF
TRBV27	TRBJ2-7	NA	NA	TGTGCCAGCAGTTTATCTACGACAGGCGTCTCCTACGAGCAGTACTTC	CASSLSTTGVSYEQYF